This entry concerns a single T cell receptor beta chain. Original data processing: Counts of nucleated cells, estimated from reference gene primer amplification, were obtained. Only in-frame clones appear in the TCRdb table, and some are missing; sequencing was by immunoSEQ multiplex PCR. V, J and clone size derive from that table, while D and trimming were established from the DNA sequence. In the table there are 120,000 to 150,000 clones, 85% to 90% of which are singletons. This record belongs to a study of blood T cell repertoires in COVID-19. In the study overall: Acute and convalescent COVID-19 specimens originated in the United States, Italy and Spain. PBMCs, B-cell-depleted T cells, or T cells provided the cDNA or gDNA that made up the material.

Trimming stripped 4 bases from V and 12 bases from J, with 22 bases between. The CDR3 is made up of 15 amino acids. Germline V gives CDR1 GTSNPN, CDR2 SVGIG (reference sequence). The receptor was derived from a woman of 80 years or more with acute or convalescent COVID-19. The sequencing input was peripheral blood. V usage is TRBV30 and J usage is TRBJ1-6, with D tentatively TRBD1 (6 bases). The CDR3 DNA reads as TGTGCCTGGACCACACGGACAGCTCCCAAAATACCCCTCCACTTT. The encoded protein is CAWTTRTAPKIPLHF.